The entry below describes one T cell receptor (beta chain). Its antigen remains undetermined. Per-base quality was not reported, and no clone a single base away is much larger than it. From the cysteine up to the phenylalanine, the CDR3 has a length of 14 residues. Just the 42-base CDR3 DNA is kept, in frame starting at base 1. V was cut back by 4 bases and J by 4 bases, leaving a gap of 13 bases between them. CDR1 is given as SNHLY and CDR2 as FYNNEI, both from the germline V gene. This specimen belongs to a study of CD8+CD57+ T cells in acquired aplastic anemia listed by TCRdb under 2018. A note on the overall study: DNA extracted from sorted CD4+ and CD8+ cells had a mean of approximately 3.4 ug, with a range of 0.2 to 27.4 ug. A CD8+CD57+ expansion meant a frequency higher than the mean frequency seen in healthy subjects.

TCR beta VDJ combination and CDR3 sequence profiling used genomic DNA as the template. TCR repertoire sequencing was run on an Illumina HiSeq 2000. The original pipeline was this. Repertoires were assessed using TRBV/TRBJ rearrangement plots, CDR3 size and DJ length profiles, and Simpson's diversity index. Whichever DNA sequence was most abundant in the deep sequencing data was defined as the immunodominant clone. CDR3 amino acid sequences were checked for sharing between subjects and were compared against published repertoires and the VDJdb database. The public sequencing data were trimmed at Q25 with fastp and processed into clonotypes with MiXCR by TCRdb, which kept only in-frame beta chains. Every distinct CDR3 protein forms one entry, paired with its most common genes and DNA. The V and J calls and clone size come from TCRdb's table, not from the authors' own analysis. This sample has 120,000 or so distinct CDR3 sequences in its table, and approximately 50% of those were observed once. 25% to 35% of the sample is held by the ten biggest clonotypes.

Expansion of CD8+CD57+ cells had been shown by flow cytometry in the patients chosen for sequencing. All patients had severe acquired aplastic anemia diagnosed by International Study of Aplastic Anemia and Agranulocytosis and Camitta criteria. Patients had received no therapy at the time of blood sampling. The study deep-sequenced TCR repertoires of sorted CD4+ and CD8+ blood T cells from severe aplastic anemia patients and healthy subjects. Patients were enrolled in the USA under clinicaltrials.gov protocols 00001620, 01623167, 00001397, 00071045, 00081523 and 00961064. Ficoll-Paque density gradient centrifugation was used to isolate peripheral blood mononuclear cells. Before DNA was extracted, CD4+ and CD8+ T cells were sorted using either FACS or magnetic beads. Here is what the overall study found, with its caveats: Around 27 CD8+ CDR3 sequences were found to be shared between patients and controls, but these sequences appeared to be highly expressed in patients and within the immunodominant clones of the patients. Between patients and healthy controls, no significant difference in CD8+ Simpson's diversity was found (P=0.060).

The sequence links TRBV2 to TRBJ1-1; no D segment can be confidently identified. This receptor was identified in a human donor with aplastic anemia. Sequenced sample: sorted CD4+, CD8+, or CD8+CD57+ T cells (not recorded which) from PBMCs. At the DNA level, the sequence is TGTGCCAGCAGTGTCCACGGAGGGAGCACTGAAGCTTTCTTT. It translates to CASSVHGGSTEAFF.